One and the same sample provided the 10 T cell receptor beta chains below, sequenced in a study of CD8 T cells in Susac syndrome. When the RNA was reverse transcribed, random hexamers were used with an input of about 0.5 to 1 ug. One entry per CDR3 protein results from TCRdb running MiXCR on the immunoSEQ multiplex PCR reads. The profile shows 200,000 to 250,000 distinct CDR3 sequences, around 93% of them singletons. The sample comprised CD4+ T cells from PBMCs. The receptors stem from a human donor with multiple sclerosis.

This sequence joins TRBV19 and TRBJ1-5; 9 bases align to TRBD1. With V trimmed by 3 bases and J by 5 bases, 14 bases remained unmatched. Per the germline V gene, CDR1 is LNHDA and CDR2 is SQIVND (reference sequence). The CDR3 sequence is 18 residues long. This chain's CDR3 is CASSIISDRGIIYQPQHF. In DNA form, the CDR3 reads TGTGCCAGTAGTATCATATCGGACAGGGGTATTATCTATCAGCCCCAGCATTTT.

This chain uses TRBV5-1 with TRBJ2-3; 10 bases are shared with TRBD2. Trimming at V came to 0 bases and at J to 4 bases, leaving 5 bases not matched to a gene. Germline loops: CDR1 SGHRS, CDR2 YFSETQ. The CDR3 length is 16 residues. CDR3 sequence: CASSLGLAGEADTQYF. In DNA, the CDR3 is TGCGCCAGCAGCTTGGGGCTAGCGGGAGAGGCAGATACGCAGTATTTT.

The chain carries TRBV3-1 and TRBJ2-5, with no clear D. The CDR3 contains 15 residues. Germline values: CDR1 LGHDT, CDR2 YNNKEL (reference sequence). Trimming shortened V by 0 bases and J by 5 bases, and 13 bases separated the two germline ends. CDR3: CASSQDRFLGETQYF. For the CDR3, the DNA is TGTGCCAGCAGCCAAGATCGCTTCTTGGGGGAGACCCAGTACTTC.

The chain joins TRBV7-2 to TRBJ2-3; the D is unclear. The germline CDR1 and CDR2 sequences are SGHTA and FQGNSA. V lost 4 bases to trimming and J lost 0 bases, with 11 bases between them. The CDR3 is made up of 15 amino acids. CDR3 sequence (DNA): TGTGCCAGCAGCTACACTCAAGGGAGCACAGATACGCAGTATTTT. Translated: CASSYTQGSTDTQYF.

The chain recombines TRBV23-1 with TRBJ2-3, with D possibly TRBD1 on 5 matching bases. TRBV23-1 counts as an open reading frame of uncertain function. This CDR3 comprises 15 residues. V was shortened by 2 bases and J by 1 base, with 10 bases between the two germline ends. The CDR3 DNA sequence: TGCGCCAGCAGTCAAGTCATGACAGGCACAGATACGCAGTATTTT. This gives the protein CASSQVMTGTDTQYF.

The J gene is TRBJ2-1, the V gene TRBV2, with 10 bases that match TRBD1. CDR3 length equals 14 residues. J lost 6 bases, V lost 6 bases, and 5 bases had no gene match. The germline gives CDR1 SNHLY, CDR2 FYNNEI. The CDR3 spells CASRRDRGLNEQFF. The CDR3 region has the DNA TGTGCCAGCAGGAGGGACAGGGGCCTCAATGAGCAGTTCTTC.

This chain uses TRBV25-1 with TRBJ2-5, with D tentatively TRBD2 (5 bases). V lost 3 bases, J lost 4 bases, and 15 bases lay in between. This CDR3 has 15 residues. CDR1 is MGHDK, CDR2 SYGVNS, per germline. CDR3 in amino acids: CASSDPGSLGETQYF. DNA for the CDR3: TGTGCCAGCAGTGATCCGGGATCCTTGGGAGAGACCCAGTACTTC.

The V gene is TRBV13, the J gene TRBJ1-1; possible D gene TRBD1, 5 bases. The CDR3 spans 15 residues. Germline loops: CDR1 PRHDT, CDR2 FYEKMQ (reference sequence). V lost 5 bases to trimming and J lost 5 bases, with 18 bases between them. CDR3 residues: CASSPRAGGGTEAFF. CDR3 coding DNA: TGTGCCAGCAGCCCTAGGGCCGGCGGGGGGACTGAAGCTTTCTTT. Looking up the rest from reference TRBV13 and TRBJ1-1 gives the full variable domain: AAGVIQSPRHLIKEKRETATLKCYPIPRHDTVYWYQQGPGQDPQFLISFYEKMQSDKGSIPDRFSAQQFSDYHSELNMSSLELGDSALYFCASSPRAGGGTEAFFGQGTRLTVV.

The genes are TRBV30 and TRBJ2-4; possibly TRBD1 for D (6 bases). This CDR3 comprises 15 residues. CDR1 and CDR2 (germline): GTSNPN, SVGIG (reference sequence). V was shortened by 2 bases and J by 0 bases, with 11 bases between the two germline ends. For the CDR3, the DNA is TGTGCCTGGAGTCTCTGGGGGCTAGCCAAAAACATTCAGTACTTC. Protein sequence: CAWSLWGLAKNIQYF.

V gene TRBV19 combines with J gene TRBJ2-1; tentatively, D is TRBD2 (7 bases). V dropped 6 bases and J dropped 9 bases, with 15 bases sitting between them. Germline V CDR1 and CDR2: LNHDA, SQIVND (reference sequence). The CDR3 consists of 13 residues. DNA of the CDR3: TGTGCCAGTAGCGGGGGGCAGCTAGGTGAGCAGTTCTTC. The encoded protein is CASSGGQLGEQFF.